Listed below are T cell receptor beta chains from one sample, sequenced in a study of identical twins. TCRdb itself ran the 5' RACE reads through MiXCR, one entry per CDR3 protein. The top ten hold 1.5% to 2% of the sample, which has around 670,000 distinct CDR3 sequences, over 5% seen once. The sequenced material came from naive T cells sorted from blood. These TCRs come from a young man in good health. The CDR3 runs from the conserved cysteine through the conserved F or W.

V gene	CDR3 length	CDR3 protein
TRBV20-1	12	CSARLAGGEQYF
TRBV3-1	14	CASSQGVGRETQYF
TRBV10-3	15	CAISELTGTNEKLFF
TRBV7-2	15	CASSSAGITNEKLFF
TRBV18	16	CASSPPGQDFYNEQFF
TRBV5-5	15	CASSLWAGSSEKLFF
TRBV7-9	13	CASSFGGQTEAFF
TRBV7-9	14	CASSLTQGRTEAFF
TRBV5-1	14	CASSEGVVGAEQYF
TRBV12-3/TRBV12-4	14	CASKITFGDNEQFF
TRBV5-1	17	CASSLGLSGRANYEQYF
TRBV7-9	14	CASSLVKSPDTQYF
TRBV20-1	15	CSASLGQGTNTEAFF
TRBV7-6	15	CASSPTSTLTGELFF
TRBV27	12	CASSRTGMALFF
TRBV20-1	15	CSARAAVVIGNIQYF
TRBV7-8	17	CASSLKGDRGLKNIQYF
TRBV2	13	CASREQGPGELFF
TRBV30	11	CAWSTSHEQYF
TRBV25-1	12	CASSEQNGEAFF
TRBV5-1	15	CASSNGASGLNEQFF
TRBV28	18	CASSFDSKWTGQNTEAFF
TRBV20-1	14	CSTPLAGASEEQFF
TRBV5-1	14	CASSSVGDKNIQYF
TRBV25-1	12	CASSEWGRGYTF
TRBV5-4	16	CASSLGRLPMNTEAFF
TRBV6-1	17	CASSDLLAGGFVYEQYF
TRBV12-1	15	CASKATSDCTGELFF
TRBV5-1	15	CASSVVAGLDNEQFF